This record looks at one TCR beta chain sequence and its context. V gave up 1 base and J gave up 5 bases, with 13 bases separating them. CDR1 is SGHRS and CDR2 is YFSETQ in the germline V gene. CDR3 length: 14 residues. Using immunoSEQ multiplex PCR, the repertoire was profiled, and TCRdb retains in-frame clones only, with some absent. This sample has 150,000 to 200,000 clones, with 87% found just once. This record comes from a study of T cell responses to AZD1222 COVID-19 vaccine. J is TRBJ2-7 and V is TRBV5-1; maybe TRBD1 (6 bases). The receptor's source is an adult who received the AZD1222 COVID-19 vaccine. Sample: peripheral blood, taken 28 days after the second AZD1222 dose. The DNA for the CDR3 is TGCGCCAGCAGCTTGTCAGGGGAGATCGACGAGCAGTACTTC. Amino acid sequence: CASSLSGEIDEQYF.